The TCR beta chain described here comes from a study of cytomegalovirus exposure and HLA in healthy donors. General observations from the study: For TCR beta chains, V- and J-gene trimming was later linked to a missense DCLRE1C variant.

Comments on this clone: Its antigen is not identified.

Germline V gene data show CDR1 as SGHRS and CDR2 as YFSETQ. V was clipped by 4 bases and J by 0 bases; unmatched bases: 4. The CDR3 has 15 residues. Amplification used 60 Vbeta primers and 13 Jbeta primers. Using immunoSEQ multiplex PCR, the repertoire was profiled, and TCRdb retains in-frame clones only, with some absent. Its table records about 200,000 clones. This TCR was recovered from a girl aged 2 to 10 in good health and CMV-seropositive. Sequencing was done on a sample of PBMCs. The genes are TRBV5-1 and TRBJ2-1; 7 bases are shared with TRBD2. The CDR3 DNA is TGCGCCAGCAGCCCCTCTAGCGGCTCCTACAATGAGCAGTTCTTC. It encodes CASSPSSGSYNEQFF.